This TCR beta chain is drawn from a study of beta chain features in type 1 diabetes. The trim removed 7 bases at V and 1 base at J, leaving 3 bases unmatched. This CDR3 has 13 residues. In germline, CDR1 is SNHLY, CDR2 FYNNEI. This clone is a singleton in its sample. No antigen is known for it. Every isolated RNA sample was fully reverse transcribed, so sequencing captured expressed TCRB transcripts. Sequenced by immunoSEQ multiplex PCR; TCRdb stores in-frame clones only, minus some. The sample holds tens of thousands of clones, approximately 59% seen once. Findings of the study overall: The naive, central memory and Treg TCRB repertoires looked more alike in patients than they did in healthy donors.

The rearrangement links TRBV2 to TRBJ1-1; 7 bases line up with TRBD1. This TCR derives from a young woman in good health. The specimen was Tregs from blood. In DNA form, the CDR3 reads TGTGCCAGCACCGGACAGGCGAACACTGAAGCTTTCTTT. It translates to CASTGQANTEAFF.